Listed here is a single T cell receptor (beta chain). What it binds is unknown. CDR3 length: 17 amino acids. The germline CDR1 and CDR2 sequences are DFQATT and SNEGSKA (reference sequence). From the 5' RACE reads, TCRdb called clonotypes with MiXCR, one entry per CDR3 protein. Of around 570,000 distinct CDR3 sequences in the sample, roughly 9.9% are singletons; the top ten hold more than 2.5%. This sample stems from a study of identical twins. Regarding the study as a whole: Excess sharing by twins proved weaker in beta out-of-frame sequences.

The same data also went into a second study, on yellow fever vaccine responses in identical twins.

The chain has TRBV20-1 and TRBJ2-1; 16 bases are shared with TRBD2. Source material: PBMCs. This sequence was found in a young woman in good health. CDR3 sequence (DNA): TGCTGCGCTAGAGATCAGGGACTAGCGGGAGGGTACAATGAGCAGTTCTTC. The encoded protein is CCARDQGLAGGYNEQFF.